One and the same sample provided the 22 T cell receptor beta chains below, sequenced in a study of Graves' ophthalmopathy and Graves' hyperthyroidism. Amplified TCR beta CDR3 regions were obtained using RNA transcripts as template. First-round RT-PCR used HTBI primers; second-round multiplex PCR followed. One entry per CDR3 protein results from TCRdb running MiXCR on the multiplex PCR reads. The repertoire includes more than 150,000 distinct CDR3 sequences, 30% to 45% of them detected once, and 5.8% sits in the top ten. Sequenced material: peripheral blood. Every receptor here comes from a woman in her forties with Graves' ophthalmopathy.

This clonotype was detected many times. The chain joins TRBV12-3 or TRBV12-4 to TRBJ2-5; TRBD2 agrees at 8 bases. J was trimmed by 5 bases and V by 7 bases; bases with no gene match: 6. This CDR3 has 13 residues. This CDR3 is CASTPGGGETQYF. CDR3 DNA sequence: TGTGCCAGCACTCCGGGGGGGGGGGAGACCCAGTACTTC.

This chain joins TRBV7-2 and TRBJ1-2, with a weak D call TRBD1 (5 bases). This CDR3 contains 17 residues. Looked up from germline, CDR1 is SGHTA and CDR2 is FQGNSA. V lost 0 bases to trimming and J lost 8 bases, with 22 bases between them. The CDR3 spells CASSLAPLDTGAGGYTF. The CDR3 region has the DNA TGTGCCAGCAGCTTAGCTCCCCTTGACACAGGCGCGGGAGGCTACACCTTC.

The CDR3 sequence: CASSWPRGDHYEQYF. The CDR3 DNA reads TGTGCCAGCAGTTGGCCCAGGGGCGACCACTACGAGCAGTACTTC. The V and J genes are TRBV12-3 or TRBV12-4 and TRBJ2-7, with D possibly TRBD1 on 6 matching bases. The CDR3 length is 15 residues. V was clipped by 4 bases and J by 3 bases, with 16 bases between them.

The V call is TRBV7-2, the J call TRBJ1-1; no clear D. CDR1 and CDR2 (germline): SGHTA, FQGNSA. Between the trimmed V and J ends, which lost 1 base and 1 base, there was a span of 7 bases. This CDR3 spans 14 amino acids. The CDR3 reads CASSLVHSNTEAFF. The CDR3 DNA sequence: TGTGCCAGCAGCTTAGTACACTCGAACACTGAAGCTTTCTTT.

There are many counts of this clonotype. The V gene is TRBV20-1, the J gene TRBJ2-7, with a possible D match to TRBD1 (6 bases). This CDR3 region has 14 residues. The germline V gene has CDR1 DFQATT and CDR2 SNEGSKA (reference sequence). Trimming took 0 bases from V and 3 from J, leaving 12 bases between them. This CDR3 reads CSARDPAGDYEQYF. The CDR3 DNA sequence: TGCAGTGCTAGAGATCCGGCAGGGGACTACGAGCAGTACTTC.

J is TRBJ1-1 and V is TRBV6-2 or TRBV6-3; D is unclear. With 7 bases removed from V and 0 bases from J, the gap between germline ends came to 9 bases. The length of the CDR3 is 13 residues. Germline assignment: CDR1 MNHEY and CDR2 SVGEGT. The DNA for the CDR3 is TGTGCCAGCACCACGGGGTTGAACACTGAAGCTTTCTTT. Its protein product is CASTTGLNTEAFF.

This clonotype was seen repeatedly, ten times or more. The chain combines TRBV19 with TRBJ2-5, with 13 bases aligning to TRBD2. The V segment lost 6 bases and the J segment 5 bases; nucleotides outside the gene matches: 9. The V gene's germline CDR1 is LNHDA and CDR2 SQIVND (reference sequence). The CDR3 runs 16 residues. CDR3 in amino acids: CASSRRGLAGEETQYF. The CDR3 nucleotides read TGTGCCAGTAGCCGGCGTGGACTAGCGGGGGAGGAGACCCAGTACTTC.

The chain has TRBV12-3 or TRBV12-4 and TRBJ2-7; 10 bases agree with TRBD1. This CDR3 is built from 14 residues. V gave up 6 bases and J gave up 7 bases; unmatched junction bases: 9. This CDR3 is CASRLGTGVGEQYF. CDR3 coding DNA: TGTGCCAGCAGGTTGGGGACAGGGGTAGGGGAGCAGTACTTC.

This clonotype appeared many times. This clone may be a read error of a much larger clone one base away. The V call is TRBV12-3 or TRBV12-4, the J call TRBJ1-1; a possible D gene is TRBD1 (6 bases). There are 14 residues in the CDR3. V gave up 0 bases and J gave up 3 bases, with 8 bases separating them. The CDR3 DNA is TGTGCCAGCAGTTTAGCCAACAGGGACACTGAAGCTTTCTTT. Residues: CASSLANRDTEAFF.

This clonotype was counted ten times or more. A much larger clone differs by one base, so this may be a read error. CDR3: CASGPWEGTEAFF. Here the CDR3 DNA reads TGTGCCAGCGGTCCCTGGGAGGGGACTGAAGCTTTCTTT. The chain employs TRBV12-3 or TRBV12-4 and TRBJ1-1; possible D gene TRBD1, 5 bases. Trimming took 8 bases from V and 5 from J, leaving 15 bases between them. There are 13 residues in the CDR3.

There are many counts of this clonotype. The genes are TRBV6-1 and TRBJ2-4, with a possible D match to TRBD2 (5 bases). V was pared by 3 bases and J by 8 bases, with 14 bases between. From germline, CDR1 is MNHNS and CDR2 SASEGT. The CDR3 is 14 residues long. CDR3 DNA sequence: TGTGCCAGCAGTGAGGTGGGGAGTCGGGACATTCAGTACTTC. Translation gives CASSEVGSRDIQYF.

The chain joins TRBV2 to TRBJ1-1; 11 nucleotides align to TRBD1. After removal of 1 base from V and 3 bases from J, the junction contained 1 base not matched to a gene. Germline lookup yields CDR1 SNHLY and CDR2 FYNNEI. CDR3 size: 15 residues. CDR3 protein: CASSEGGQGDTEAFF. CDR3 bases: TGTGCCAGCAGTGAAGGGGGACAGGGGGACACTGAAGCTTTCTTT.

This clonotype was observed once. The V and J genes are TRBV27 and TRBJ1-2, with a possible D match to TRBD1 (5 bases). The length of the CDR3 is 13 residues. The V gene's germline CDR1 is MNHEY and CDR2 SMNVEV (reference sequence). V was cut by 5 bases and J by 4 bases, with 11 bases left in between. The CDR3 loop is CASSPQGPYGYTF. In DNA, the CDR3 is TGTGCCAGCAGTCCCCAGGGCCCCTATGGCTACACCTTC.

This clonotype has a count of ten or more. The chain couples TRBV18 to TRBJ1-1; D is unclear. The ends were cut back, 5 bases at V and 2 bases at J, with 12 bases in the middle. The CDR3 length is 14 residues. The germline CDR1 and CDR2 sequences are KGHSH and LQKENI. The DNA of the CDR3 is TGTGCCAGCTCAAATGGTCCCATAAACACTGAAGCTTTCTTT. Translation gives CASSNGPINTEAFF.

In its sample, this clonotype was seen many times. V is TRBV6-5 and J is TRBJ2-5; D gene uncertain. CDR1 and CDR2 from the germline V gene are MNHEY and SVGAGI. CDR3 length equals 14 residues. Trimming removed 5 bases from V and 0 bases from J, with 10 bases in between. In DNA, the CDR3 is TGTGCCAGCAGTCCACCCGGGCACCAAGAGACCCAGTACTTC. Its protein is CASSPPGHQETQYF.

This clonotype occurred many times. V usage is TRBV7-9 and J usage is TRBJ1-6; D remains unclear. The length of the CDR3 is 14 residues. Germline loops: CDR1 SEHNR, CDR2 FQNEAQ (reference sequence). Trimming removed 3 bases at V and 1 base at J, with 4 bases between. The DNA of the CDR3 is TGTGCCAGCAGCTTGAATTCCTATAATTCACCCCTCCACTTT. It is translated as CASSLNSYNSPLHF. Together with reference TRBV7-9 and TRBJ1-6, the CDR3 gives the full variable domain: DTGVSQNPRHKITKRGQNVTFRCDPISEHNRLYWYRQTLGQGPEFLTYFQNEAQLEKSRLLSDRFSAERPKGSFSTLEIQRTEQGDSAMYLCASSLNSYNSPLHFGNGTRLTVT.

This chain joins TRBV15 and TRBJ2-7, with TRBD2 matching 13 bases. This CDR3 is built from 18 residues. CDR1 and CDR2 from the germline V gene are LNHNV and YYDKDF (reference sequence). Trimming cost V 0 bases and J 7 bases; bases outside gene matches: 12. Here the CDR3 DNA reads TGTGCCACCAGCAGAGACCAGGGCGGGACTAGCGGGATGGGTGAGCAGTACTTC. Amino acid sequence: CATSRDQGGTSGMGEQYF.

The DNA of the CDR3 is TGTGCCAGCAGTCTCATTGCTAGCGGGAGGAACACCGGGGAGCTGTTTTTT. Encoded protein: CASSLIASGRNTGELFF. This sequence joins TRBV28 and TRBJ2-2, with 10 bases lining up with TRBD2. V trimming: 5 bases; J trimming: 1 base; junction bases outside the gene matches: 7. Germline V gene sequence: CDR1 MDHEN, CDR2 SYDVKM. This CDR3 spans 17 amino acids.

This chain joins TRBV19 and TRBJ1-2; D is perhaps TRBD1 (5 bases). The germline V gene encodes CDR1 LNHDA and CDR2 SQIVND (reference sequence). CDR3 length: 13 residues. Deletions cut 6 bases from V and 6 bases from J, with 14 bases between. The CDR3 coding sequence is TGTGCCAGTAGGTCGGGGACCACTGATGGCTACACCTTC. Translation gives CASRSGTTDGYTF.

This clonotype was seen at least ten times. This chain uses TRBV7-6 with TRBJ1-2; TRBD1 matches at 8 bases. Unmatched junction bases numbered 15, after V lost 5 bases and J lost 7 bases. From germline, CDR1 is SGHVS and CDR2 FNYEAQ. This CDR3 is 16 amino acids long. In DNA form, the CDR3 reads TGTGCCAGCAGCCCAATCGGGGGACAGGTTAGAAGTGGCTACACCTTC. Protein: CASSPIGGQVRSGYTF.

This clonotype occurred many times. CDR3 loop: CASSSKPAGSSGANVLTF. Here the CDR3 DNA reads TGTGCCAGCAGCTCAAAGCCAGCGGGCTCCTCTGGGGCCAACGTCCTGACTTTC. The rearrangement links TRBV11-1 to TRBJ2-6, with TRBD2 as a possible D gene (6 bases). The germline V gene has CDR1 SGHAT and CDR2 FQDESV (reference sequence). The V and J ends lost 4 bases and 0 bases respectively, with 16 bases between them. The CDR3 length is 18 residues.

This clonotype showed up many times. The CDR3 loop is CASRSGLAGALYEQYF. The CDR3 coding sequence is TGTGCCAGCAGATCGGGACTAGCGGGAGCATTGTACGAGCAGTACTTC. V and J are TRBV12-3 or TRBV12-4 and TRBJ2-7; TRBD2 matches 14 bases. This CDR3 contains 16 residues. V shed 6 bases and J 4 bases; nucleotides not matched to a gene: 8.